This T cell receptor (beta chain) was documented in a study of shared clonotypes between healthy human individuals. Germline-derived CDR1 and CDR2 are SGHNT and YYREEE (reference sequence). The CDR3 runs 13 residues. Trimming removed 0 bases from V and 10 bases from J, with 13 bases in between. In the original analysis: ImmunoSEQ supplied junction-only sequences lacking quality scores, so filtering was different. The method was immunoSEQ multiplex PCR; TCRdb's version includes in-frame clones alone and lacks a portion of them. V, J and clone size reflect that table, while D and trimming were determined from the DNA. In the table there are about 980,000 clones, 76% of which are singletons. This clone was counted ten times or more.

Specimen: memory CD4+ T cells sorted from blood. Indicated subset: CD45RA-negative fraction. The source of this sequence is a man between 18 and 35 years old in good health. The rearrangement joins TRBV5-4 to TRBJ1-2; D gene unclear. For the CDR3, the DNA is TGTGCCAGCAGCTTGGCCGGCGGGCCGGCCTACACCTTC. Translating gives CASSLAGGPAYTF.